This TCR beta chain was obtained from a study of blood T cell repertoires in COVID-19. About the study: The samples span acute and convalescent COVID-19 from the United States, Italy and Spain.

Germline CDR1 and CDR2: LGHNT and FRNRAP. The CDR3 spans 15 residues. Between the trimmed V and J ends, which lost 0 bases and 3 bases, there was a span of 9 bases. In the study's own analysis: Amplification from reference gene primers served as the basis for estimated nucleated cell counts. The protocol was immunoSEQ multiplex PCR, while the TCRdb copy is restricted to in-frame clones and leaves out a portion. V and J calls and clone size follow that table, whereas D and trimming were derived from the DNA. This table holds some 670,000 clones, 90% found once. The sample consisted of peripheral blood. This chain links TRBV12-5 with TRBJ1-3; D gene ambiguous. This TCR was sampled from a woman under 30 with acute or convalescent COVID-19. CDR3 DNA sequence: TGTGCTAGTGGTTTGGTCGGTGGGCTTGGAAACACCATATATTTT. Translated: CASGLVGGLGNTIYF.